This entry lists 2 T cell receptor beta chains sequenced from one sample in a study of cytomegalovirus exposure and HLA in healthy donors. PCR used 60 Vbeta primers and 13 Jbeta primers. The method was immunoSEQ multiplex PCR; TCRdb's version includes in-frame clones alone and lacks a portion of them. The data contain around 87,000 clones, 76% of them seen just once; the ten biggest clones take up 3%. The material sequenced was PBMCs. The receptors here all came from a middle-aged man in good health and CMV-seronegative.

In DNA form, the CDR3 reads TGCAGTGCCCCCGAGGCCTACGAGCAGTACTTC. As protein: CSAPEAYEQYF. This chain links TRBV20-1 with TRBJ2-7; D not certain. The V gene's germline CDR1 is DFQATT and CDR2 SNEGSKA (reference sequence). The ends were cut back, 6 bases at V and 2 bases at J, with 8 bases in the middle. The length of the CDR3 is 11 residues.

V is TRBV15 and J is TRBJ2-1, with TRBD2 as a possible D gene (6 bases). CDR1 and CDR2 (germline): LNHNV, YYDKDF (reference sequence). The CDR3 spans 14 residues. V was pared by 6 bases and J by 7 bases, with 16 bases between. The CDR3 reads CATSTGTLGNEQFF. The CDR3 DNA reads as TGTGCCACCAGTACCGGGACTCTAGGAAATGAGCAGTTCTTC.